Shown below are 8 T cell receptor beta chains from a single sample sequenced in a study of graft-versus-host responses after intestinal transplantation listed by TCRdb under 2021. These receptors have no known antigen. Library prep was done by the immunoSEQ multiplex PCR assay. TCRdb limited this immuneACCESS table to in-frame rearrangements with V and J called. A share of clones is missing; checked studies link under half to unresolved V genes, and the rest is unexplained. Present in this sample are 70,000 to 95,000 clones, just under 95% of which were seen just once. About 1.1% of the sample lies in the top ten. The sample's time point, from its label and the paper: cells obtained before transplantation from donor or recipient. The sample here was unstimulated CD8+ T cells sorted from spleen or lymph node cells, taken before transplant. These TCRs come from a human donor who was the organ donor for an intestinal transplant.

The chain recombines TRBV18 with TRBJ1-1; a possible D gene is TRBD1 (6 bases). The V and J ends lost 2 bases and 4 bases respectively, with 11 bases between them. Germline CDR1 KGHSH, CDR2 LQKENI. This CDR3 comprises 14 residues. CDR3 in DNA: TGTGCCAGCTCACCAACGACAGGACTCACTGAAGCTTTCTTT. This translates into CASSPTTGLTEAFF.

This clone appeared a few times. The gene calls are TRBV30 and TRBJ1-1; no reliable D call. Between the trimmed V and J ends, which lost 1 base and 3 bases, there was a span of 9 bases. Per the germline V gene, CDR1 is GTSNPN and CDR2 is SVGIG (reference sequence). The CDR3 covers 13 residues. CDR3 loop: CAWSGVVYTEAFF. CDR3 coding DNA: TGTGCCTGGAGTGGTGTTGTCTACACTGAAGCTTTCTTT.

The chain joins TRBV29-1 to TRBJ1-1; 9 bases agree with TRBD1. Germline V gives CDR1 SQVTM, CDR2 ANQGSEA. V gave up 3 bases and J gave up 4 bases; unmatched junction bases: 6. The CDR3 runs 14 residues. The CDR3 bases are TGCAGCGTTGAGGACAGGGGCCCTCTCACTGAAGCTTTCTTT. This gives the protein CSVEDRGPLTEAFF.

The chain recombines TRBV4-2 with TRBJ2-7; TRBD2 matches at 8 bases. CDR3 length: 16 residues. Germline V gives CDR1 LGHNA, CDR2 YNFKEQ. Trimming at V came to 5 bases and at J to 3 bases, leaving 12 bases not matched to a gene. The CDR3 reads CASSEGPGGQIYEQYF. In DNA, the CDR3 is TGTGCCAGCAGCGAAGGCCCGGGGGGGCAAATCTACGAGCAGTACTTC.

The J gene is TRBJ1-1, the V gene TRBV11-2; D remains unclear. Trimming stripped 9 bases from V and 4 bases from J, with 9 bases between. The germline gives CDR1 SGHAT, CDR2 FQNNGV. This CDR3 has 11 amino acids. In DNA, the CDR3 is TGTGCCAGTCGAGGGCTCACTGAAGCTTTCTTT. Translation: CASRGLTEAFF.

This clone has a handful of counts. The rearrangement joins TRBV4-3 to TRBJ2-7; D call uncertain. CDR1 is LGHNA, CDR2 YSLEER, per germline. Trimming stripped 1 base from V and 4 bases from J, with 8 bases between. This CDR3 spans 13 amino acids. CDR3 residues: CASSQAESYEQYF. The CDR3 coding sequence is TGCGCCAGCAGCCAAGCGGAGAGTTACGAGCAGTACTTC.

This sequence joins TRBV5-8 and TRBJ1-2; D uncertain. Germline values: CDR1 SGHTS, CDR2 YDEGEE. This CDR3 contains 12 residues. V was clipped by 1 base and J by 7 bases, with 8 bases between them. The CDR3 is CASSLRGGGYTF. Written as DNA, the CDR3 is TGTGCCAGCAGCTTGCGTGGAGGTGGCTACACCTTC.

The gene calls are TRBV4-1 and TRBJ1-2; D not certain. The germline V and J ends were trimmed by 1 base and 5 bases, with 17 bases remaining between them. The CDR3 spans 16 residues. In germline, CDR1 is MGHRA, CDR2 YSYEKL. The CDR3: CASSQVGRSAPYGYTF. CDR3 DNA: TGCGCCAGCAGCCAAGTTGGGAGATCGGCACCTTATGGCTACACCTTC.